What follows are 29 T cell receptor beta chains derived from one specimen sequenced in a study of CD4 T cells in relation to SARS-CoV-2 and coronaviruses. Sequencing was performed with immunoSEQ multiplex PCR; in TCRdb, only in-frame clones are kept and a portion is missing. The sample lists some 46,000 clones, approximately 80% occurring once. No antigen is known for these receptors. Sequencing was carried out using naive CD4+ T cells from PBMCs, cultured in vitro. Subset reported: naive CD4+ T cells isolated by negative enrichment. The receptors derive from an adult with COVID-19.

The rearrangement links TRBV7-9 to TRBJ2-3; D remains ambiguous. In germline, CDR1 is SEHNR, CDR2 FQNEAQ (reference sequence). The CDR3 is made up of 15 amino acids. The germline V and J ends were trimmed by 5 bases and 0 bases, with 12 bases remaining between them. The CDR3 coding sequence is TGTGCCAGCAGCGATGCTAACGGCAGCACAGATACGCAGTATTTT. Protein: CASSDANGSTDTQYF.

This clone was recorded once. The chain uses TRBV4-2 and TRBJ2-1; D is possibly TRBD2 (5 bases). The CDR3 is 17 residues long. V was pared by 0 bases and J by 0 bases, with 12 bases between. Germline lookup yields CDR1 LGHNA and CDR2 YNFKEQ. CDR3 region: CASSQDLIGSSYNEQFF. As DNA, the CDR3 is TGTGCCAGCAGCCAAGATCTGATTGGGAGCTCCTACAATGAGCAGTTCTTC.

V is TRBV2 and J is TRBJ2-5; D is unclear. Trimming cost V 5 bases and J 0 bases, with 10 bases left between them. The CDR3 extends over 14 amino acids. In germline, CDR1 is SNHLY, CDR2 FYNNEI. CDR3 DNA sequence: TGTGCCAGCAGTTGGACGCAAAACCAAGAGACCCAGTACTTC. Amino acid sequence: CASSWTQNQETQYF.

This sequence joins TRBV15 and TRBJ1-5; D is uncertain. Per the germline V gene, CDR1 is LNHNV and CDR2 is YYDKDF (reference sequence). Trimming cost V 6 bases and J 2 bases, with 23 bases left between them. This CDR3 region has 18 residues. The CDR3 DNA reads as TGTGCCACCAGGATCGATTCTGGGTTCCAAGGCGGCAATCAGCCCCAGCATTTT. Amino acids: CATRIDSGFQGGNQPQHF.

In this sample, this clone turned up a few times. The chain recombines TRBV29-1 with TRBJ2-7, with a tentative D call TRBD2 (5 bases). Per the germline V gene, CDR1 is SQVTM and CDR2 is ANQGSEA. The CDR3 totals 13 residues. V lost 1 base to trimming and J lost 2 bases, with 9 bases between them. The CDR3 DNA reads TGCAGCGTTGAAGGGACTGGGACCTACGAGCAGTACTTC. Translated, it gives CSVEGTGTYEQYF.

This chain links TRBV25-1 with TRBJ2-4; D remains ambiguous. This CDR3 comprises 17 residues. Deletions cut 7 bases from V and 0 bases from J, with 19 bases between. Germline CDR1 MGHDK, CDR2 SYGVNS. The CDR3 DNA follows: TGTGCCAGCACGGACGTAGTAAAGTCGGGAGCCAAAAACATTCAGTACTTC. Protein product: CASTDVVKSGAKNIQYF.

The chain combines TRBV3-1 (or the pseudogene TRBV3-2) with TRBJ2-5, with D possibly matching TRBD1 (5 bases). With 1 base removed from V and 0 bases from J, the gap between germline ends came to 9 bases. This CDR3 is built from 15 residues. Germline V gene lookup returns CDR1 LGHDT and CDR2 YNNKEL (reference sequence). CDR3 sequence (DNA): TGTGCCAGCAGCCAAGTTGGGGCGTACCAAGAGACCCAGTACTTC. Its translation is CASSQVGAYQETQYF.

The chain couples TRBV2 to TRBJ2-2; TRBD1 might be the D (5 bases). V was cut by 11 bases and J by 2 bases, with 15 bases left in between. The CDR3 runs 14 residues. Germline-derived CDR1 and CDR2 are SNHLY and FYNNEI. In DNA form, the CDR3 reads TGTGCCGGAAGGGCGACAGAAAACACCGGGGAGCTGTTTTTT. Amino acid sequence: CAGRATENTGELFF.

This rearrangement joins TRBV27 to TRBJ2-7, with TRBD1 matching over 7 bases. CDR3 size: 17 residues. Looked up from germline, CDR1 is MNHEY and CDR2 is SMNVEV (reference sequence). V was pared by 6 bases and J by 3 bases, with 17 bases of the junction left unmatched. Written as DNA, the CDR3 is TGTGCCAGCAGCCCGACAGGGAAAGGAACTAACCTCTACGAGCAGTACTTC. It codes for CASSPTGKGTNLYEQYF.

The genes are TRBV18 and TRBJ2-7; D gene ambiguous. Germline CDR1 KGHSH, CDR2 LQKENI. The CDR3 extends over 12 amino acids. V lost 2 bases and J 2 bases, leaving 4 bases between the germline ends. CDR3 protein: CASSPSPYEQYF. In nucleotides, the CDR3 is TGTGCCAGCTCACCATCCCCCTACGAGCAGTACTTC.

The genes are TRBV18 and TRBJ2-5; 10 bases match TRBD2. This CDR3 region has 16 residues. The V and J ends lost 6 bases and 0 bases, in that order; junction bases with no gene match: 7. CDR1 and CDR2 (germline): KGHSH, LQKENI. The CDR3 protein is CASSPSTSGYQETQYF. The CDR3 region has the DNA TGTGCCAGCTCCCCCTCGACTAGCGGGTACCAAGAGACCCAGTACTTC.

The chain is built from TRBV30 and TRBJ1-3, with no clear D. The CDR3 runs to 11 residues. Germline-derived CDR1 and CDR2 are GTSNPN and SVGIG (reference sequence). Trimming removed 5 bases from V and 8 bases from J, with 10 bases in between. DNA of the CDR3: TGTGCCTGGGACCGTGGGGACACCATATATTTT. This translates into CAWDRGDTIYF.

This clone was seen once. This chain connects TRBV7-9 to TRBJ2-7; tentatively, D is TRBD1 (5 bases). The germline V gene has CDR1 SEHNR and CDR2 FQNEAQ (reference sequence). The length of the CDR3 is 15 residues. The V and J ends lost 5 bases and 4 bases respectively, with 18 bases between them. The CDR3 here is CASSDDSTGRYEQYF. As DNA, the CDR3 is TGTGCCAGCAGCGACGACTCTACAGGACGTTACGAGCAGTACTTC. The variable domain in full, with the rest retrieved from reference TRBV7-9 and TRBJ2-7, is DTGVSQNPRHKITKRGQNVTFRCDPISEHNRLYWYRQTLGQGPEFLTYFQNEAQLEKSRLLSDRFSAERPKGSFSTLEIQRTEQGDSAMYLCASSDDSTGRYEQYFGPGTRLTVT.

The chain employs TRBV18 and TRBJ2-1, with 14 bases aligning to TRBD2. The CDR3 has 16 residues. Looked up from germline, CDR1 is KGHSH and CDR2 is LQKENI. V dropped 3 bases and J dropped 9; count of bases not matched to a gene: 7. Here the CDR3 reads CASSPPGLAGVSEQFF. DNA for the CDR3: TGTGCCAGCTCACCGCCGGGACTAGCGGGAGTCAGTGAGCAGTTCTTC.

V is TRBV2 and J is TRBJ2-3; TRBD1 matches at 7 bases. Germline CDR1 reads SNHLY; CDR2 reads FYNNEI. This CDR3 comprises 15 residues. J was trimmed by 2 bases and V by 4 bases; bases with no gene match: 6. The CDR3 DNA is TGTGCCAGCAGTGTACGACAGGGTATCACAGATACGCAGTATTTT. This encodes CASSVRQGITDTQYF.

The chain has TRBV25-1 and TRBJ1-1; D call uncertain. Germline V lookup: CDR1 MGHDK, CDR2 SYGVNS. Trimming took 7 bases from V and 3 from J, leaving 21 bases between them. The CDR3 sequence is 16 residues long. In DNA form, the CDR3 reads TGTGCCAGCACTTTGGGTATTTCTGCAGAACACACTGAAGCTTTCTTT. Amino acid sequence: CASTLGISAEHTEAFF.

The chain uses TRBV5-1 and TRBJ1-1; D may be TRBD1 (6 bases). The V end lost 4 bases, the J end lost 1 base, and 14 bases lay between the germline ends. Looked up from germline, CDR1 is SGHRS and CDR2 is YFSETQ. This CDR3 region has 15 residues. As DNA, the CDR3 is TGCGCCAGCAGCAACCAACAGGGCCCGAACACTGAAGCTTTCTTT. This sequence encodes CASSNQQGPNTEAFF.

Here the CDR3 DNA reads TGTGCCAGCTCACCATGGGTCCCCGCGACATCAAACACAGATACGCAGTATTTT. It encodes CASSPWVPATSNTDTQYF. This chain joins TRBV18 and TRBJ2-3, with D unresolved. Germline lookup yields CDR1 KGHSH and CDR2 LQKENI. The V end lost 2 bases, the J end lost 2 bases, and 20 bases lay between the germline ends. The CDR3 is 18 residues long.

The CDR3 DNA reads TGTGCCAGCAGTCAATTCCCCCTAGCGGGGAACTCCTACGAGCAGTACTTC. It specifies CASSQFPLAGNSYEQYF. The chain employs TRBV28 and TRBJ2-7, with 9 bases matching TRBD2. This CDR3 has 17 residues. Germline lookup yields CDR1 MDHEN and CDR2 SYDVKM. Losses at the gene ends were 5 bases for V and 0 bases for J; bases not matched to a gene: 11.

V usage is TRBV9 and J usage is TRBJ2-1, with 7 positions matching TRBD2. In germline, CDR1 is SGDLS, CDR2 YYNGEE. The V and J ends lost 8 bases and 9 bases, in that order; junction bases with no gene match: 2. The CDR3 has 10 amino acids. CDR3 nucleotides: TGTGCCAGGGGGGGGAGTGAGCAGTTCTTC. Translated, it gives CARGGSEQFF.

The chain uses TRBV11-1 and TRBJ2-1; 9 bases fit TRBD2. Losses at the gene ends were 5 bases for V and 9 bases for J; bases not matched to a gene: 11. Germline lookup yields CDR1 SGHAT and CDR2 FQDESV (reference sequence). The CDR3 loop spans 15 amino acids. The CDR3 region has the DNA TGTGCCAGCAGCACCCCGCTTAGCGGGAGTTCTGAGCAGTTCTTC. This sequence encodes CASSTPLSGSSEQFF.

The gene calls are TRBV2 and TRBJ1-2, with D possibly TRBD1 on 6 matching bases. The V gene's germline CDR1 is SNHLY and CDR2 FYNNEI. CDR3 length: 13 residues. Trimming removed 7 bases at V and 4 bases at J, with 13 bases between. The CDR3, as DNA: TGTGCCAGCAAGGGGGGGGGAAGCTATGGCTACACCTTC. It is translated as CASKGGGSYGYTF.

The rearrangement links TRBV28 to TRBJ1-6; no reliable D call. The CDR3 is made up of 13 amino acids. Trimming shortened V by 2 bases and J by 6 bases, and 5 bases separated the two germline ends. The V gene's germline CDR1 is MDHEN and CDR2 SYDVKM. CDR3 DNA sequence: TGTGCCAGCAGTTTAAACAGTAATTCACCCCTCCACTTT. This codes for CASSLNSNSPLHF.

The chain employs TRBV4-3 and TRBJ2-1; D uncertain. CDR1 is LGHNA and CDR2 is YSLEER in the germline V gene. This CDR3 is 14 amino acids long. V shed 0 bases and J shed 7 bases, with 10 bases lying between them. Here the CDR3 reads CASSQETIRNEQFF. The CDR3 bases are TGCGCCAGCAGCCAAGAGACAATCCGGAATGAGCAGTTCTTC.

The CDR3 spells CASSLPEFYEQYF. CDR3 DNA: TGTGCCAGCAGTTTGCCCGAGTTCTACGAGCAGTACTTC. The genes are TRBV28 and TRBJ2-7; D is ambiguous. Between the trimmed V and J ends, which lost 3 bases and 3 bases, there was a span of 9 bases. This CDR3 is built from 13 residues. The germline V gene encodes CDR1 MDHEN and CDR2 SYDVKM.

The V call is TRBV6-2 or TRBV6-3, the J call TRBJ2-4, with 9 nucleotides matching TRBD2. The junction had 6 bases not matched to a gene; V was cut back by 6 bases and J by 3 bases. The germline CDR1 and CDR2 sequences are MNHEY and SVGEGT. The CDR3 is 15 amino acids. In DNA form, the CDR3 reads TGTGCCAGCAGCCACCCGCGGGAGGGCAAAAACATTCAGTACTTC. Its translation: CASSHPREGKNIQYF.

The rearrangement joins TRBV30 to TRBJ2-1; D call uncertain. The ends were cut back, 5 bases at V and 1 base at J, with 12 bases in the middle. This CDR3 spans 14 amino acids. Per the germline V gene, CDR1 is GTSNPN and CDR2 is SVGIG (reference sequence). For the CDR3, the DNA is TGTGCCTGGGGCCCCCGGGCTTCCTACAATGAGCAGTTCTTC. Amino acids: CAWGPRASYNEQFF.

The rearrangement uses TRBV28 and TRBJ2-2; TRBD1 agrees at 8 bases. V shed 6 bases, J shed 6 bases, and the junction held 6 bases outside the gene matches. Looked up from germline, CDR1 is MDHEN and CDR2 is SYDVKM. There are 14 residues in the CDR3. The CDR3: CASSRTGSSGELFF. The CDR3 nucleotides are TGTGCCAGCAGCCGGACAGGGTCCTCCGGGGAGCTGTTTTTT.

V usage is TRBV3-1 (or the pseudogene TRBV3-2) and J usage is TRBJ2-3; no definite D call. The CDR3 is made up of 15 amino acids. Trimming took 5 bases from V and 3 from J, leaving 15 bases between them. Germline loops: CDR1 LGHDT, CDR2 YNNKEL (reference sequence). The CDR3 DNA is TGTGCCAGCAGCACTGCCGGCCTTGAGACAGATACGCAGTATTTT. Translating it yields CASSTAGLETDTQYF.